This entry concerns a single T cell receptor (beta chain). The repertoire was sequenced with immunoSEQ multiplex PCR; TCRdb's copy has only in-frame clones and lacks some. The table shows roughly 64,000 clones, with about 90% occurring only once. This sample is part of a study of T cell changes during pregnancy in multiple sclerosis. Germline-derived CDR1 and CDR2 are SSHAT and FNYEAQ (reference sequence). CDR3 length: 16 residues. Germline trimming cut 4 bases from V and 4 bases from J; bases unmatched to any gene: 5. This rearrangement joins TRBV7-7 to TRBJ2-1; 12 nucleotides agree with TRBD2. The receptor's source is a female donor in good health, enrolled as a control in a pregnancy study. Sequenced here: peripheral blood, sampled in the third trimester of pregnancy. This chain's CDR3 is CASSSKTSGGYNEQFF. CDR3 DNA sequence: TGTGCCAGCAGCTCAAAGACTAGCGGGGGTTACAATGAGCAGTTCTTC.